These T cell receptor beta chains were read from a single sample in a study of cytomegalovirus exposure and HLA in healthy donors. The repertoire was sequenced with immunoSEQ multiplex PCR; TCRdb's copy has only in-frame clones and lacks some. This sample yields 130,000 or so clones, of which around 10% are seen a single time; 6% to 7.5% belongs to the top ten. Sample: PBMCs. The source is a woman aged 40 to 49 in good health and CMV-seropositive. CDR3s include the opening cysteine and the closing phenylalanine or tryptophan. The D gene is left open where the match is weak. The size field is filled for only some rows; it gives once, few, many or a size class.

V: TRBV5-4
length: 16
D: .
size: .
J: TRBJ2-5
CDR3: CASSPKAALLQETQYF
DNA: TGTGCCAGCAGCCCAAAAGCGGCTCTTCTACAAGAGACCCAGTACTTC

V: TRBV7-2
length: 15
D: .
size: few
J: TRBJ1-2
CDR3: CASSPQASSNYGYTF
DNA: TGTGCCAGCAGCCCCCAGGCTTCGTCTAACTATGGCTACACCTTC

V: TRBV2
length: 12
D: .
size: few
J: TRBJ2-3
CDR3: CASSGLTDTQYF
DNA: TGTGCCAGCAGTGGACTTACAGATACGCAGTATTTT

V: TRBV9
length: 14
D: .
size: few
J: TRBJ2-3
CDR3: CASSVGLRTDTQYF
DNA: TGTGCCAGCAGCGTAGGACTGCGCACAGATACGCAGTATTTT

V: TRBV7-7
length: 13
D: .
size: few
J: TRBJ1-1
CDR3: CASSFREDTEAFF
DNA: TGTGCCAGCAGCTTTAGGGAGGACACTGAAGCTTTCTTT

V: TRBV2
length: 16
D: TRBD2
size: few
J: TRBJ2-5
CDR3: CASSVGLAGLGETQYF
DNA: TGTGCCAGCAGTGTCGGATTAGCGGGGCTGGGAGAGACCCAGTACTTC

V: TRBV2
length: 14
D: .
size: .
J: TRBJ2-3
CDR3: CASSDWRNADTQYF
DNA: TGTGCCAGCAGTGACTGGCGGAATGCGGATACGCAGTATTTT

V: TRBV9
length: 15
D: TRBD1
size: .
J: TRBJ1-6
CDR3: CASSASGTGNSPLHF
DNA: TGTGCCAGCAGCGCCTCCGGGACAGGCAATTCACCCCTCCACTTT

V: TRBV19
length: 16
D: TRBD2
size: few
J: TRBJ2-7
CDR3: CASSIGLAGLPYEQYF
DNA: TGTGCCAGTAGTATAGGCTTAGCGGGACTCCCCTACGAGCAGTACTTC

V: TRBV5-1
length: 16
D: TRBD2
size: .
J: TRBJ2-5
CDR3: CASSSLGLAAQETQYF
DNA: TGCGCCAGCAGCTCACTGGGACTAGCGGCACAAGAGACCCAGTACTTC

V: TRBV5-1
length: 14
D: .
size: .
J: TRBJ2-3
CDR3: CASSLAVGADTQYF
DNA: TGCGCCAGCAGCTTGGCCGTGGGAGCGGATACGCAGTATTTT

V: TRBV5-1
length: 15
D: .
size: few
J: TRBJ2-7
CDR3: CASSLDIDSSYEQYF
DNA: TGCGCCAGCAGCTTGGATATCGACAGCTCCTACGAGCAGTACTTC

V: TRBV19
length: 14
D: TRBD1
size: few
J: TRBJ2-2
CDR3: CASTQTGGFGELFF
DNA: TGTGCCAGTACCCAAACAGGGGGATTCGGGGAGCTGTTTTTT

V: TRBV5-5
length: 14
D: .
size: few
J: TRBJ1-1
CDR3: CASSLWGLNTEAFF
DNA: TGTGCCAGCAGCTTGTGGGGCTTGAACACTGAAGCTTTCTTT

V: TRBV7-9
length: 16
D: TRBD1
size: few
J: TRBJ2-1
CDR3: CASSGGQGASYNEQFF
DNA: TGTGCCAGCAGCGGTGGACAGGGGGCTTCGTACAATGAGCAGTTCTTC

V: TRBV5-1
length: 14
D: TRBD1
size: .
J: TRBJ1-3
CDR3: CASSPGGTGNTIYF
DNA: TGCGCCAGCAGCCCAGGGGGAACTGGAAACACCATATATTTT

V: TRBV7-2
length: 17
D: .
size: few
J: TRBJ2-1
CDR3: CASTKTPRDPRGNEQFF
DNA: TGTGCCAGCACCAAAACGCCGCGGGACCCCCGGGGCAATGAGCAGTTCTTC